These 14 T cell receptor beta chains were sequenced from one sample in a study of blood T cell repertoires in COVID-19. Sequenced by immunoSEQ multiplex PCR; TCRdb stores in-frame clones only, minus some. The table lists 140,000 or so clones, around 87% of them singletons, with 5% to 6% in the top ten. Sequencing was carried out using peripheral blood. These receptors were taken from a human donor in a cohort sampled during active COVID-19.

The chain's CDR3 is CASTPSGTEDLYGYTF. The DNA for the CDR3 is TGCGCCAGCACTCCTTCCGGGACAGAGGACCTCTATGGCTACACCTTC. This chain uses TRBV10-2 with TRBJ1-2; 7 bases agree with TRBD1. After removal of 7 bases from V and 4 bases from J, the junction contained 15 bases not matched to a gene. This CDR3 comprises 16 residues. CDR1 is WSHSY, CDR2 SAAADI, per germline.

This clone was seen at least ten times. The rearrangement links TRBV6-5 to TRBJ2-5, with 11 bases lining up with TRBD2. V was pared by 8 bases and J by 5 bases, with 1 base of the junction left unmatched. The germline V gene has CDR1 MNHEY and CDR2 SVGAGI. The CDR3 totals 12 residues. The CDR3 DNA is TGTGCCAGCTCTAGCGGGGGGGAGACCCAGTACTTC. Encoded protein: CASSSGGETQYF.

This chain links TRBV27 with TRBJ1-6; D not resolved. V shed 6 bases and J shed 9 bases, with 15 bases lying between them. Germline V lookup: CDR1 MNHEY, CDR2 SMNVEV (reference sequence). The CDR3 loop spans 14 amino acids. For the CDR3, the DNA is TGTGCCAGCAGGTGGAGCGGGGTCTCTTCACCCCTCCACTTT. This encodes CASRWSGVSSPLHF.

The J gene is TRBJ2-7, the V gene TRBV28; D is unresolved. V lost 2 bases and J 3 bases, leaving 11 bases between the germline ends. There are 14 residues in the CDR3. The V gene's germline CDR1 is MDHEN and CDR2 SYDVKM. The CDR3 sequence: CASSLGAVSYEQYF. In DNA form, the CDR3 reads TGTGCCAGCAGTTTAGGCGCGGTTAGCTACGAGCAGTACTTC.

The rearrangement links TRBV6-5 to TRBJ1-4; the match to TRBD1 covers 9 bases. After removal of 5 bases from V and 8 bases from J, the junction contained 6 bases not matched to a gene. The germline V gene has CDR1 MNHEY and CDR2 SVGAGI. This CDR3 spans 14 amino acids. This CDR3 reads CASSQQGAREKLFF. In DNA form, the CDR3 reads TGTGCCAGCAGTCAACAGGGGGCTAGGGAAAAACTGTTTTTT.

The CDR3, as DNA: TGTGCCAGCAGCCAAAGAGGTAACCTACGAGTGCAGTACTTC. Translated: CASSQRGNLRVQYF. V is TRBV3-1 (or the pseudogene TRBV3-2) and J is TRBJ2-7; D is unclear. Trimming cost V 2 bases and J 9 bases, with 17 bases left between them. Germline V CDR1 and CDR2: LGHDT, YNNKEL (reference sequence). CDR3 size: 14 residues.

The rearrangement joins TRBV30 to TRBJ1-3; no firm D call. The V and J ends lost 5 bases and 0 bases respectively, with 26 bases between them. The CDR3 sequence is 19 residues long. Germline assignment: CDR1 GTSNPN and CDR2 SVGIG (reference sequence). CDR3 amino acids: CAWPYVGRWVADSGNTIYF. In DNA, the CDR3 is TGTGCCTGGCCGTACGTGGGCAGGTGGGTCGCCGACTCTGGAAACACCATATATTTT.

The rearrangement uses TRBV2 and TRBJ2-5, with D possibly being TRBD1 (5 bases). The germline V and J ends were trimmed by 1 base and 0 bases, with 9 bases remaining between them. Germline CDR1 and CDR2: SNHLY and FYNNEI. The CDR3 loop spans 15 amino acids. In DNA, the CDR3 is TGTGCCAGCAGTGAAGGAGCAGGGTACCAAGAGACCCAGTACTTC. This sequence encodes CASSEGAGYQETQYF.

The chain has TRBV28 and TRBJ2-3; no firm D call. Germline V gene sequence: CDR1 MDHEN, CDR2 SYDVKM. This CDR3 comprises 14 residues. The V end lost 6 bases, the J end lost 1 base, and 11 bases lay between the germline ends. CDR3 loop: CASSSTIRTDTQYF. CDR3 bases: TGTGCCAGCAGCTCTACTATTCGCACAGATACGCAGTATTTT.

The gene calls are TRBV5-4 and TRBJ2-1, with TRBD2 matching 8 bases. The CDR3 is made up of 14 amino acids. Trimming took 2 bases from V and 9 from J; bases not matched to a gene: 7. Per the germline V gene, CDR1 is SGHNT and CDR2 is YYREEE (reference sequence). The CDR3 sequence is CASSFRSGAAEQFF. CDR3 DNA sequence: TGTGCCAGCAGCTTCCGTAGCGGGGCTGCTGAGCAGTTCTTC.

The chain couples TRBV27 to TRBJ1-6, with unresolved D. V lost 5 bases, J lost 5 bases, and 7 bases lay in between. Germline assignment: CDR1 MNHEY and CDR2 SMNVEV (reference sequence). The CDR3 sequence is 13 residues long. The CDR3 DNA follows: TGTGCCAGCAGTGGGCTCGATAATTCACCCCTCCACTTT. This encodes CASSGLDNSPLHF.

There are a few counts of this clone. The V and J genes are TRBV2 and TRBJ2-7; D may be TRBD1 (6 bases). V dropped 7 bases and J dropped 3 bases, with 19 bases sitting between them. This CDR3 is 15 amino acids long. In germline, CDR1 is SNHLY, CDR2 FYNNEI. CDR3 in DNA: TGTGCCAGCAAATCCCGGGACACTATGTTCTACGAGCAGTACTTC. Amino acid sequence: CASKSRDTMFYEQYF. Filled out from reference TRBV2 and TRBJ2-7, the complete variable domain reads EPEVTQTPSHQVTQMGQEVILRCVPISNHLYFYWYRQILGQKVEFLVSFYNNEISEKSEIFDDQFSVERPDGSNFTLKIRSTKLEDSAMYFCASKSRDTMFYEQYFGPGTRLTVT.

This clone was counted only a few times. The rearrangement uses TRBV19 and TRBJ2-3; 8 nucleotides agree with TRBD2. CDR3 length: 13 residues. Germline CDR1 reads LNHDA; CDR2 reads SQIVND (reference sequence). The V gene end was trimmed by 6 bases and the J gene end by 11 bases; junction bases not matched to a gene: 10. The CDR3 DNA is TGTGCCAGTAGCCGGGAGGGTCAATCGGGGCAGTATTTT. This gives the protein CASSREGQSGQYF.

This chain links TRBV9 with TRBJ1-2; the match to TRBD1 covers 7 bases. This CDR3 spans 15 amino acids. V lost 3 bases and J lost 0; bases outside the gene matches: 5. The germline V gene has CDR1 SGDLS and CDR2 YYNGEE. The CDR3 protein is CASSAGGQTNYGYTF. CDR3 sequence (DNA): TGTGCCAGCAGCGCAGGGGGACAGACTAACTATGGCTACACCTTC.